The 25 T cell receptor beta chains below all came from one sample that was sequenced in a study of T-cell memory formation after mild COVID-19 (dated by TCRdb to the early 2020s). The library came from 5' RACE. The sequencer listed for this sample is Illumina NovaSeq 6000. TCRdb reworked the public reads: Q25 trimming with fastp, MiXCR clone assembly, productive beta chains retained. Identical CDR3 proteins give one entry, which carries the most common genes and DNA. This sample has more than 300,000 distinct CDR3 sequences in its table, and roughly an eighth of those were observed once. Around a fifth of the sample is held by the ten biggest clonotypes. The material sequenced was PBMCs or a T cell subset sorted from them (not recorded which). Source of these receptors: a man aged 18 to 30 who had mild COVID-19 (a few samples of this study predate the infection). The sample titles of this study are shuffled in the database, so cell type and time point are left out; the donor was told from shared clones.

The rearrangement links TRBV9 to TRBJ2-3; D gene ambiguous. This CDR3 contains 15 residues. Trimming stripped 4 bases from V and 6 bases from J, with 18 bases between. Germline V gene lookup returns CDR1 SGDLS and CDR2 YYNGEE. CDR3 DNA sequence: TGTGCCAGCAGCCCCAGTTGGTCTGGGGTGGATACGCAGTATTTT. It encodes CASSPSWSGVDTQYF.

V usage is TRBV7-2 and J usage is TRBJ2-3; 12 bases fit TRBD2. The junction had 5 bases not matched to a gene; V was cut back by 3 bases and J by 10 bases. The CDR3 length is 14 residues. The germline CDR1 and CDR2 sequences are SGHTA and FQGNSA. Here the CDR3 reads CASSFLAGGLSQYF. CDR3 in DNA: TGTGCCAGCAGCTTCCTAGCGGGGGGGCTTTCGCAGTATTTT.

CDR3 DNA sequence: TGTGCCAGCAGCTTAATACCCCGACGGACTAGCGTACAAGAGACCCAGTACTTC. Encoded protein: CASSLIPRRTSVQETQYF. The rearrangement uses TRBV7-3 and TRBJ2-5; TRBD2 agrees at 9 bases. V was pared by 1 base and J by 2 bases, with 11 bases of the junction left unmatched. This CDR3 region has 18 residues. The germline V gene has CDR1 SGHTA and CDR2 FQGTGA.

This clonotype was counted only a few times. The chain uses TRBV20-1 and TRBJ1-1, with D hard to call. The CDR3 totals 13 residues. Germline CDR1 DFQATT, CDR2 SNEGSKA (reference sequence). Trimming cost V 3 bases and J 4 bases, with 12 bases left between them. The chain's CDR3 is CSARRVWLTEAFF. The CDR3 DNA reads TGCAGTGCTAGGAGGGTATGGCTCACTGAAGCTTTCTTT.

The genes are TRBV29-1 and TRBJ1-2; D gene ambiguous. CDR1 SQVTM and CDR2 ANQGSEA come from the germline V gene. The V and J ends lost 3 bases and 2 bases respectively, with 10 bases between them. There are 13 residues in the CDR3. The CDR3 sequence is CSVDRTGNYGYTF. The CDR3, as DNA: TGCAGCGTTGATAGGACGGGGAACTATGGCTACACCTTC.

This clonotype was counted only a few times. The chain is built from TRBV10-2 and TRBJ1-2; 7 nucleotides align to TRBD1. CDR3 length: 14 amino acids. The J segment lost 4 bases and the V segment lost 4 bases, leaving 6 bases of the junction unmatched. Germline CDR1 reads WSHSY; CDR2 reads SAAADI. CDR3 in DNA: TGCGCCAGCAGTGGCGGGGACAGACCCTATGGCTACACCTTC. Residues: CASSGGDRPYGYTF.

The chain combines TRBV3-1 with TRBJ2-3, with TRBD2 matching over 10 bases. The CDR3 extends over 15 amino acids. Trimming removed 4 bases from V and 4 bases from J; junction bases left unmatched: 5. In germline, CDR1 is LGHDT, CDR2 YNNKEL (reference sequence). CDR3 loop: CASSRSGGPADTQYF. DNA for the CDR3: TGTGCCAGCAGCCGTAGCGGGGGGCCCGCAGATACGCAGTATTTT.

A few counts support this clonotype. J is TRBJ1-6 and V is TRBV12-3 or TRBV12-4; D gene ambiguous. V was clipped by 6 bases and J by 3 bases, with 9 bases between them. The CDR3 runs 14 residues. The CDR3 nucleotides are TGTGCCAGCAGGCTGGCGGGCTATAATTCACCCCTCCACTTT. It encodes CASRLAGYNSPLHF.

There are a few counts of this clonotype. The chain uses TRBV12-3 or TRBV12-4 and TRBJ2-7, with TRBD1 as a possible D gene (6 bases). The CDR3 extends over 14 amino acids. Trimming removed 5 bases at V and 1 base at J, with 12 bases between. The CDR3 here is CASSPLTGSYEQYF. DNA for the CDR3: TGTGCCAGCAGTCCCTTGACAGGATCCTACGAGCAGTACTTC.

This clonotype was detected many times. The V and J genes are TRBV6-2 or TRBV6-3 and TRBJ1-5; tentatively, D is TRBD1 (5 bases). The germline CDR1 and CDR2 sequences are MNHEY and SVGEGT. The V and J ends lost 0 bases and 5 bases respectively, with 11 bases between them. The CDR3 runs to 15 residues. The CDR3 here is CASSYSLGPYQPQHF. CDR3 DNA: TGTGCCAGCAGTTACTCTCTGGGACCCTATCAGCCCCAGCATTTT.

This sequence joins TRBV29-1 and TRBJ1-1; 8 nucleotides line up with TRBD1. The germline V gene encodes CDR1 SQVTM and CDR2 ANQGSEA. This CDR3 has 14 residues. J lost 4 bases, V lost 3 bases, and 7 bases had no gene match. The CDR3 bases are TGCAGCGTTGACGGGCAGGGGGCATTCACTGAAGCTTTCTTT. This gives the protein CSVDGQGAFTEAFF.

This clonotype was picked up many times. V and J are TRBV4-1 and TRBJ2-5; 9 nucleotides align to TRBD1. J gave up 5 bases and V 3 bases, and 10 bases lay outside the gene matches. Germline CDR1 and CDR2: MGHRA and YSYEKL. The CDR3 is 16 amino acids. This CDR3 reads CASSQGQGSPVETQYF. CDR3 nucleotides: TGCGCCAGCAGCCAGGGACAGGGTTCGCCTGTGGAGACCCAGTACTTC.

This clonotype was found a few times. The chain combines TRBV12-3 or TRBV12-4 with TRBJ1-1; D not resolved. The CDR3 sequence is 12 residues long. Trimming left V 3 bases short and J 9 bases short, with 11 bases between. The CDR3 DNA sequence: TGTGCCAGCAGTTTGAATAAACAGAAAGCTTTCTTT. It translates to CASSLNKQKAFF.

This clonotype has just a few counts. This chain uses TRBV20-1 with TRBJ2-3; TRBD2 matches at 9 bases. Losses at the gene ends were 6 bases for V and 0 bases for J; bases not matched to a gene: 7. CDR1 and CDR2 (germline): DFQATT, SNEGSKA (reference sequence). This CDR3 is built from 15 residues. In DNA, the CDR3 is TGCAGTGCCCCGACTACTAGCGGGAGCACAGATACGCAGTATTTT. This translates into CSAPTTSGSTDTQYF.

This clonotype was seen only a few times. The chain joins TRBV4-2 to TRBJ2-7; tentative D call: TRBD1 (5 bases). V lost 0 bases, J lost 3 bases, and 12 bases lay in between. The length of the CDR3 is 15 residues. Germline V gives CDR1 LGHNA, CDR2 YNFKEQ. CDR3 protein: CASSQDSGPNYEQYF. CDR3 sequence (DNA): TGTGCCAGCAGCCAAGATTCAGGGCCGAACTACGAGCAGTACTTC.

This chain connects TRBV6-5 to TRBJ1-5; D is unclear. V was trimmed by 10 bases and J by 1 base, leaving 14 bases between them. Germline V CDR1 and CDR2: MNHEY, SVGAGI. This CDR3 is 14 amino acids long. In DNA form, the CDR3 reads TGTGCCACCCAGCGAGGGTTCAGCAATCAGCCCCAGCATTTT. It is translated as CATQRGFSNQPQHF.

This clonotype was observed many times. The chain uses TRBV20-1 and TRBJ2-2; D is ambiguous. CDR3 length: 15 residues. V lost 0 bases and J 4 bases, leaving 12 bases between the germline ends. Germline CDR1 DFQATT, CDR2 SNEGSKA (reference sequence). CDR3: CSARDKGYFTGELFF. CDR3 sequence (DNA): TGCAGTGCTAGAGATAAGGGCTACTTCACCGGGGAGCTGTTTTTT.

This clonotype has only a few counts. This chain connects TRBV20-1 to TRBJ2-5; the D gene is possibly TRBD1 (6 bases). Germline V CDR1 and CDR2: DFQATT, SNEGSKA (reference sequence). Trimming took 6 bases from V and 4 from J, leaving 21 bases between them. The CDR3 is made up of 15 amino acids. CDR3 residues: CSAKSGYREIETQYF. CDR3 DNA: TGCAGTGCCAAGAGTGGGTACAGGGAGATAGAGACCCAGTACTTC.

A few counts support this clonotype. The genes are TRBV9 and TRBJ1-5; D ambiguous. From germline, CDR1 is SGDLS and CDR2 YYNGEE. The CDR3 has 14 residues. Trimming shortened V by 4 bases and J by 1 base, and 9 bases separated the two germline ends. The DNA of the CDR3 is TGTGCCAGCAGCCGAGAAGGGAGCAATCAGCCCCAGCATTTT. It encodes CASSREGSNQPQHF. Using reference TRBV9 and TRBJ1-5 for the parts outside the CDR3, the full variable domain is DSGVTQTPKHLITATGQRVTLRCSPRSGDLSVYWYQQSLDQGLQFLIQYYNGEERAKGNILERFSAQQFPDLHSELNLSSLELGDSALYFCASSREGSNQPQHFGDGTRLSIL.

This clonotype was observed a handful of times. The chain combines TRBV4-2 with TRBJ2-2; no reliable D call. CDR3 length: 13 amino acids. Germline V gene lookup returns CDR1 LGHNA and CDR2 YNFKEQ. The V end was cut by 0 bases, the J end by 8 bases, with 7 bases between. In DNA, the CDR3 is TGTGCCAGCAGCCAAGATGGGAAGGGGGAGCTGTTTTTT. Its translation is CASSQDGKGELFF.

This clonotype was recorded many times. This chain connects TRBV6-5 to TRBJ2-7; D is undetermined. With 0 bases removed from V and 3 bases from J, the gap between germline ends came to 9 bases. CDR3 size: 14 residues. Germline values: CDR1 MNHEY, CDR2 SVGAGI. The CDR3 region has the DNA TGTGCCAGCAGTTACTCTCAGGTCCTCTACGAGCAGTACTTC. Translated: CASSYSQVLYEQYF.

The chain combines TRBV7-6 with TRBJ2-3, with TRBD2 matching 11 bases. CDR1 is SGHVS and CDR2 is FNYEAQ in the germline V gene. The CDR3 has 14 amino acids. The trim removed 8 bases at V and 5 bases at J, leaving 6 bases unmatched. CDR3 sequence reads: CASLAGGPGDTQYF. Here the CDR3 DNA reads TGTGCCAGCCTAGCGGGGGGCCCGGGAGATACGCAGTATTTT. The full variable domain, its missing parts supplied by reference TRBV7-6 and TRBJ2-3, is GAGVSQSPRYKVTKRGQDVALRCDPISGHVSLYWYRQALGQGPEFLTYFNYEAQQDKSGLPNDRFSAERPEGSISTLTIQRTEQRDSAMYRCASLAGGPGDTQYFGPGTRLTVL.

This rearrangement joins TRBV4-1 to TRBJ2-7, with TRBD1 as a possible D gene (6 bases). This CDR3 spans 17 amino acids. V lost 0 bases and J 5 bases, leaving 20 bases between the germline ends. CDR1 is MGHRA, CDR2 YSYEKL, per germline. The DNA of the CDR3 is TGCGCCAGCAGCCAAGAGAGAGGGGTGACAGGCTGGGACGAGCAGTACTTC. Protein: CASSQERGVTGWDEQYF.

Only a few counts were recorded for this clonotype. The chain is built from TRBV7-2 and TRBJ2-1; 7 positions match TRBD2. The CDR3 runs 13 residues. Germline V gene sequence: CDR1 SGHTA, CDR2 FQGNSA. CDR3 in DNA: TGTGCTATCGGGCTAGCGGTTTACAATGAGCAGTTCTTC. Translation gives CAIGLAVYNEQFF.

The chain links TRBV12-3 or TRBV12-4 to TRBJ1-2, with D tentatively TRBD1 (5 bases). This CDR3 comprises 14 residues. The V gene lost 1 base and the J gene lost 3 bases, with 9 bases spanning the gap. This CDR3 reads CASSLGGSDYGYTF. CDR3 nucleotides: TGTGCCAGCAGTTTAGGGGGGAGTGACTATGGCTACACCTTC.